A selection of T cell receptor beta chains follows, all from one sample in a study of blood T cell repertoires in COVID-19. The assay was immunoSEQ multiplex PCR, and TCRdb's table has in-frame clones only and misses some. Among 100,000 to 150,000 clones listed, approximately 86% were seen once. The sequencing input was peripheral blood. These receptors came from a woman in her seventies with COVID-19, enrolled during active disease. Both conserved end residues are part of each CDR3. A D gene is named only where the DNA matches it firmly. Only part of the rows carry a size: once, few, many, or a class if the clone is expanded.

.,TRBV2,medium-sized,TRBJ1-1,CASSEVQPRNTEAFF,TGTGCCAGCAGTGAGGTACAGCCAAGGAACACTGAAGCTTTCTTT
TRBD1,TRBV10-3,.,TRBJ1-2,CAISPGQGDYGYTF,TGTGCCATCAGTCCCGGACAGGGGGACTATGGCTACACCTTC
.,TRBV2,.,TRBJ1-5,CASRPRQGLSNQPQHF,TGTGCCAGCAGACCCCGTCAGGGATTGAGCAATCAGCCCCAGCATTTT
.,TRBV19,.,TRBJ1-1,CASSIRSSNTEAFF,TGTGCCAGTAGTATCCGGTCTTCGAACACTGAAGCTTTCTTT
.,TRBV7-3,.,TRBJ2-2,CASSGGITNTGELFF,TGTGCCAGCAGCGGGGGGATAACGAACACCGGGGAGCTGTTTTTT
.,TRBV7-2,once,TRBJ2-3,CASSPSVSTDTQYF,TGTGCCAGCAGCCCAAGCGTTAGCACAGATACGCAGTATTTT
.,TRBV11-3,.,TRBJ2-2,CASSLDYLQGYTGELFF,TGTGCCAGCAGCTTAGATTACTTACAGGGTTACACCGGGGAGCTGTTTTTT
TRBD1,TRBV7-9,once,TRBJ1-2,CASIDRGLGGYTF,TGTGCCAGCATCGACAGGGGGCTAGGCGGCTACACCTTC
.,TRBV28,.,TRBJ2-2,CASSTSQTLGELFF,TGTGCCAGCAGTACTTCTCAAACCCTCGGGGAGCTGTTTTTT
.,TRBV11-2,few,TRBJ2-2,CASSPLRGLTGELFF,TGTGCCAGCAGCCCCCTGAGGGGGTTAACCGGGGAGCTGTTTTTT
.,TRBV27,once,TRBJ1-4,CASSSYRPGNEKLFF,TGTGCCAGCAGTTCCTACAGACCCGGTAATGAAAAACTGTTTTTT
.,TRBV19,.,TRBJ1-5,CASSKRPRAQHF,TGTGCCAGTAGTAAGAGACCGCGGGCCCAGCATTTT
.,TRBV2,.,TRBJ1-1,CASSAQGNTEAFF,TGTGCCAGCAGTGCACAGGGGAACACTGAAGCTTTCTTT
.,TRBV30,.,TRBJ2-4,CACSGRGRVNIQYF,TGTGCCTGCTCCGGCAGGGGCCGTGTAAACATTCAGTACTTC
.,TRBV15,few,TRBJ1-6,CATRTDYNSPLHF,TGTGCCACCCGGACAGACTATAATTCACCCCTCCACTTT
.,TRBV29-1,.,TRBJ2-2,CSAGWGQNTGELFF,TGCAGCGCCGGATGGGGACAAAACACCGGGGAGCTGTTTTTT
.,TRBV18,.,TRBJ1-2,CASSPPTRPNYGYTF,TGTGCCAGCTCACCACCGACAAGACCTAACTATGGCTACACCTTC
TRBD1,TRBV18,.,TRBJ2-2,CASSSGQQNTGELFF,TGTGCCAGCTCATCGGGACAGCAGAACACCGGGGAGCTGTTTTTT
.,TRBV5-1,.,TRBJ2-7,CASSQGITYEQYF,TGCGCCAGCAGCCAGGGGATCACCTACGAGCAGTACTTC
.,TRBV5-6,.,TRBJ1-1,CASSLTVNTEAFF,TGTGCCAGCAGCTTGACGGTGAACACTGAAGCTTTCTTT
.,TRBV10-1,.,TRBJ1-1,CASSDSDLDTEAFF,TGCGCCAGCAGTGACAGCGACCTCGACACTGAAGCTTTCTTT
TRBD1,TRBV2,.,TRBJ1-1,CASSDRGRNTEAFF,TGTGCCAGCAGTGACAGGGGGCGGAACACTGAAGCTTTCTTT
.,TRBV7-9,.,TRBJ1-6,CASSLQGNNSPLHF,TGTGCCAGCAGCTTACAGGGAAATAATTCACCCCTCCACTTT
TRBD2,TRBV5-1,.,TRBJ2-5,CASSPERGDETQYF,TGCGCCAGCAGTCCCGAGCGGGGAGATGAGACCCAGTACTTC
.,TRBV28,.,TRBJ1-5,CASSPHPGSSNQPQHF,TGTGCCAGCAGCCCCCATCCAGGGTCTAGCAATCAGCCCCAGCATTTT
.,TRBV3-1/TRBV3-2,.,TRBJ1-2,CASSQGVRINYGYTF,TGTGCCAGCAGCCAAGGGGTCAGGATTAACTATGGCTACACCTTC
.,TRBV11-2,.,TRBJ1-5,CASSLDQAQPQHF,TGTGCCAGCAGCTTAGATCAGGCCCAGCCCCAGCATTTT
TRBD1,TRBV24-1,.,TRBJ2-5,CATSDLGTGGGETQYF,TGTGCCACCAGTGATTTGGGGACAGGTGGGGGAGAGACCCAGTACTTC
.,TRBV28,.,TRBJ1-6,CASSFLLQGLGESPLHF,TGTGCCAGCAGTTTCCTCCTGCAGGGGCTAGGGGAATCACCCCTCCACTTT
.,TRBV2,once,TRBJ2-7,CASVLLRSYEQYF,TGTGCCAGCGTACTCCTCCGATCCTACGAGCAGTACTTC
TRBD2,TRBV6-6,once,TRBJ2-3,CASSSGLAGTDTQYF,TGTGCCAGCAGCTCCGGACTAGCGGGGACAGATACGCAGTATTTT
.,TRBV3-1/TRBV3-2,.,TRBJ1-5,CASSPSGGGQPQHF,TGTGCCAGCAGCCCTTCGGGGGGCGGGCAGCCCCAGCATTTT
TRBD1,TRBV2,.,TRBJ1-4,CASSEDRGVQLFF,TGTGCCAGCAGCGAGGACAGGGGAGTGCAACTGTTTTTT
.,TRBV2,.,TRBJ1-3,CASRTGIFSGNTIYF,TGTGCCAGCAGGACAGGCATTTTCTCTGGAAACACCATATATTTT
.,TRBV9,few,TRBJ2-1,CASSVVNRVEQFF,TGTGCCAGCAGCGTAGTAAATAGAGTCGAGCAGTTCTTC
TRBD2,TRBV11-2,.,TRBJ2-3,CASSSGGPADTQYF,TGTGCCAGCAGCTCGGGGGGGCCGGCAGATACGCAGTATTTT
.,TRBV5-1,.,TRBJ1-1,CASSLVSGSAEAFF,TGCGCCAGCAGCTTGGTTTCGGGGAGCGCTGAAGCTTTCTTT
TRBD1,TRBV10-3,.,TRBJ1-5,CAISDPGQGYYSNQPQHF,TGTGCCATCAGTGACCCCGGACAGGGGTATTATAGCAATCAGCCCCAGCATTTT
.,TRBV5-4,.,TRBJ2-1,CASSLPGGEQFF,TGTGCCAGCAGCCTCCCCGGTGGTGAGCAGTTCTTC
.,TRBV5-6,.,TRBJ2-1,CASSHFTGQRTNEQFF,TGTGCCAGCAGCCATTTTACTGGACAGAGAACGAATGAGCAGTTCTTC
.,TRBV3-1/TRBV3-2,once,TRBJ1-6,CASSQADRNNSPLHF,TGTGCCAGCAGCCAAGCCGACAGAAATAATTCACCCCTCCACTTT
TRBD1,TRBV9,.,TRBJ1-3,CASSVRPDRASGNTIYF,TGTGCCAGCAGCGTTCGACCCGACAGGGCCTCTGGAAACACCATATATTTT
TRBD2,TRBV2,.,TRBJ2-2,CASRTRLAGDGELFF,TGTGCCAGCCGGACGCGACTAGCGGGGGACGGGGAGCTGTTTTTT